These 3 T cell receptor beta chains came from one sample sequenced in a study of cytomegalovirus exposure and HLA in healthy donors (dated by TCRdb to the late 2010s). Library creation used the immunoSEQ multiplex PCR assay. The multiplex PCR relied on a mix of 60 forward primers for TCR Vbeta segments and 13 reverse primers for TCR Jbeta segments. TCRdb carries this immuneACCESS record with in-frame sequences only. Its versions omit some clonotypes, under half of them owing to an unresolved V gene in the studies checked, with the rest unexplained. This sample gives some 190,000 clones in total; approximately 80% of them show up just once. Together, the top ten hold roughly 1.2% of the sample. Sequencing was performed on PBMCs. The receptors shown here come from a boy younger than 10 in good health and CMV-seronegative.

The CDR3 DNA reads as TGTGCCAGCGGACTAGCCATGAGTGAGCAGTACTTC. It is translated as CASGLAMSEQYF. The chain uses TRBV27 and TRBJ2-5; 8 bases are a match to TRBD2. CDR1 and CDR2 (germline): MNHEY, SMNVEV (reference sequence). The CDR3 is 12 residues long. V shed 8 bases, J shed 11 bases, and the junction held 10 bases outside the gene matches.

The chain employs TRBV18 and TRBJ1-6; the D gene is possibly TRBD1 (6 bases). V was trimmed by 4 bases and J by 11 bases, leaving 18 bases between them. The CDR3 is 15 amino acids. CDR1 and CDR2 (germline): KGHSH, LQKENI. In DNA, the CDR3 is TGTGCCAGCTCACTCAACAGCCGGACAGAGACACCCCTCCACTTT. Residues: CASSLNSRTETPLHF.

This clone was counted a single time. V gene TRBV28 combines with J gene TRBJ1-2; D might be TRBD1 (6 bases). CDR3 size: 15 residues. CDR1 is MDHEN, CDR2 SYDVKM, per germline. V was shortened by 3 bases and J by 4 bases, with 15 bases between the two germline ends. The CDR3 DNA follows: TGTGCCAGCAGTTTTATGCAGGGGCGAATCTATGGCTACACCTTC. Protein sequence: CASSFMQGRIYGYTF.